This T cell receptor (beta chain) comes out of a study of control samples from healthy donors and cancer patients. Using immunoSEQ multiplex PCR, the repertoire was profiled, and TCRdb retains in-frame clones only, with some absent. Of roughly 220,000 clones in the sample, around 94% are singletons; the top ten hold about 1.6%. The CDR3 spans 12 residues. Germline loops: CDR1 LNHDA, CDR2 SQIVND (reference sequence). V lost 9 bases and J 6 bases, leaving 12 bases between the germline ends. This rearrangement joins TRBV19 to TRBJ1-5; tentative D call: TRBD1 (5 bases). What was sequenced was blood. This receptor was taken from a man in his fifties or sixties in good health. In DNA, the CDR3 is TGTGCCAGCGGGGACCTCAGTCAGCCCCAGCATTTT. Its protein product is CASGDLSQPQHF. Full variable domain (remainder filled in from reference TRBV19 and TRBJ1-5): DGGITQSPKYLFRKEGQNVTLSCEQNLNHDAMYWYRQDPGQGLRLIYYSQIVNDFQKGDIAEGYSVSREKKESFPLTVTSAQKNPTAFYLCASGDLSQPQHFGDGTRLSIL.